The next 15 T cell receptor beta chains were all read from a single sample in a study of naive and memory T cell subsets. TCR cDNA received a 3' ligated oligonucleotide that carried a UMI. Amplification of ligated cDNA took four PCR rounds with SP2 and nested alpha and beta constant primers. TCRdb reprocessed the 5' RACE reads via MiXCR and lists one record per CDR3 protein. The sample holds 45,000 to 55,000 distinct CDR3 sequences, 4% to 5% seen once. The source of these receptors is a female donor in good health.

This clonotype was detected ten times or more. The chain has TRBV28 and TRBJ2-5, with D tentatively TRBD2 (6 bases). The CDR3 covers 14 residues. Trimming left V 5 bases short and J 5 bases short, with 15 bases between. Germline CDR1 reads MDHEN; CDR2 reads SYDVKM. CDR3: CASSRSAGKETQYF. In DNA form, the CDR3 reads TGTGCCAGCAGTCGCTCCGCGGGGAAGGAGACCCAGTACTTC.

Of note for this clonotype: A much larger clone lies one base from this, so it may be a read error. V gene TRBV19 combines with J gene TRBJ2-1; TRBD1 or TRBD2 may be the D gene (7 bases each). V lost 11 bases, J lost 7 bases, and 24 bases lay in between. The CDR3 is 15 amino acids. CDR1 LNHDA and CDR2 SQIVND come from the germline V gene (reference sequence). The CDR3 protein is CAGQHPRGRANEQFF. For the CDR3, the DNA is TGTGCCGGTCAACATCCCAGGGGGAGGGCGAATGAGCAGTTCTTC.

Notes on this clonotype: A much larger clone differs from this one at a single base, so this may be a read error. The CDR3 loop reads CASSLRGKNNSPRHF. The CDR3 DNA sequence: TGTGCCAGCAGCCTAAGGGGGAAAAATAATTCACCCCGCCACTTT. The chain recombines TRBV7-2 with TRBJ1-6; possible D gene TRBD1, 6 bases. The CDR3 loop spans 15 amino acids. Germline CDR1 SGHTA, CDR2 FQGNSA.

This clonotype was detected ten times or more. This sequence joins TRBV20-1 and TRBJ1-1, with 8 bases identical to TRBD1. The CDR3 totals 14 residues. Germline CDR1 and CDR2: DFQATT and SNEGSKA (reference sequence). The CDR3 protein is CSGNPTGVETEAFF. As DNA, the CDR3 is TGCAGCGGCAACCCGACAGGGGTCGAAACTGAAGCTTTCTTT.

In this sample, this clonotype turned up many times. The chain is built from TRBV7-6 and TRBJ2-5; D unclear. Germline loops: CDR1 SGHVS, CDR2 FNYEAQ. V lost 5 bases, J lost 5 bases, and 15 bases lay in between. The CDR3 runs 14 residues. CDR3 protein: CASSPTINAETQYF. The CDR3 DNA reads TGTGCCAGCAGCCCGACCATTAACGCGGAGACCCAGTACTTC.

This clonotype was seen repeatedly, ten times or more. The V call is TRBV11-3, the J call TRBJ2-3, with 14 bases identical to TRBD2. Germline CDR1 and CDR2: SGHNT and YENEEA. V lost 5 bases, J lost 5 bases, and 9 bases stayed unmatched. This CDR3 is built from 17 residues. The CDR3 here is CASSQGTSGSWGDTQYF. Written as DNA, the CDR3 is TGTGCCAGCAGCCAGGGGACTAGCGGGAGCTGGGGAGATACGCAGTATTTT.

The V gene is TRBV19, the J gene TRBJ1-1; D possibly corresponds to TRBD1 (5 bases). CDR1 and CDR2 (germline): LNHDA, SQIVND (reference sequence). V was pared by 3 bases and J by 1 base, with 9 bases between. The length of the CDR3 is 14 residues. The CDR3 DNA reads TGTGCCAGTAGTATCAATGGGGGGAACACTGAAGCTTTCTTT. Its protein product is CASSINGGNTEAFF.

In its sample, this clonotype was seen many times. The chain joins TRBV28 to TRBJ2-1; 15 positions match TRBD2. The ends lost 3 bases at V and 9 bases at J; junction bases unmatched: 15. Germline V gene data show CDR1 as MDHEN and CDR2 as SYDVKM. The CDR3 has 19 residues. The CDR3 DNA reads TGTGCCAGCAGTTTCCTCCCTCCTGGGACTAGCGGGAGGTTAGTTGAGCAGTTCTTC. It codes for CASSFLPPGTSGRLVEQFF.

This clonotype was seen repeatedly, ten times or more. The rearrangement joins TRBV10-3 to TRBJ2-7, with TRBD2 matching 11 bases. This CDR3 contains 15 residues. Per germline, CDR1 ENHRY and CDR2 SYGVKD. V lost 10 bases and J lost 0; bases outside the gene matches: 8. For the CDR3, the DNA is TGTGCCACCCTGACCACTAGCGGGAGCTCCTACGAGCAGTACTTC. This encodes CATLTTSGSSYEQYF.

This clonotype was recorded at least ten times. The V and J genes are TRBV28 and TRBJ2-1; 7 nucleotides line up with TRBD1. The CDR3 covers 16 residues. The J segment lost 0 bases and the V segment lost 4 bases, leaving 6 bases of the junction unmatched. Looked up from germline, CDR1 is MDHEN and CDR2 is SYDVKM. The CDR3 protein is CASSWWDSSSYNEQFF. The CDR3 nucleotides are TGTGCCAGCAGTTGGTGGGACAGCAGCTCCTACAATGAGCAGTTCTTC.

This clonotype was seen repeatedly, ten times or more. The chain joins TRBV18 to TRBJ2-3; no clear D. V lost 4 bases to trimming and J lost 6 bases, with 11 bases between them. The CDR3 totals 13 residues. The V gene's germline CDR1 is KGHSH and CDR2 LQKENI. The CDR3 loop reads CASSLLTLDTQYF. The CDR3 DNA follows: TGTGCCAGCTCACTCCTTACTCTTGATACGCAGTATTTT.

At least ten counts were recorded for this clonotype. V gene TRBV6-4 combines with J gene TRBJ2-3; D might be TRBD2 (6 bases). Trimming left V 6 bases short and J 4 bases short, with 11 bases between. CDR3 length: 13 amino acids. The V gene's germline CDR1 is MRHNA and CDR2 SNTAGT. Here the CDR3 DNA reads TGTGCCAGCAGCACGGGGGAGGCAGATACGCAGTATTTT. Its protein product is CASSTGEADTQYF.

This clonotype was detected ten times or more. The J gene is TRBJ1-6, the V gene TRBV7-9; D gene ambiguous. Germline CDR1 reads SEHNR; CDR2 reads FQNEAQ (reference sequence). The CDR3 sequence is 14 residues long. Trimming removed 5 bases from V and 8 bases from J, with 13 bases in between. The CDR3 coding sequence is TGTGCCAGCAGCCGAGCCGGCCAGTATTCACCCCTCCACTTT. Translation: CASSRAGQYSPLHF.

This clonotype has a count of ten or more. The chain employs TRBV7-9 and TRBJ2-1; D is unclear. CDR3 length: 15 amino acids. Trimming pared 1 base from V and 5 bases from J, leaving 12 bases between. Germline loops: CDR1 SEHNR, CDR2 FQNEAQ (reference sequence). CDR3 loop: CASSLVVGGDNEQFF. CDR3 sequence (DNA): TGTGCCAGCAGCTTAGTGGTGGGTGGGGACAATGAGCAGTTCTTC.

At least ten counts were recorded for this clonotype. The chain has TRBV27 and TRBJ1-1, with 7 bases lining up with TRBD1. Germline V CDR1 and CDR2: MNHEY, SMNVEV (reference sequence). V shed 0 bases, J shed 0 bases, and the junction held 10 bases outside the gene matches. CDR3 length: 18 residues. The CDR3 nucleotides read TGTGCCAGCAGTTTATCGATACTGCCGGGACAGATGAACACTGAAGCTTTCTTT. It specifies CASSLSILPGQMNTEAFF.